A selection of T cell receptor beta chains follows, all from one sample in a study of PD-1 blockade in classical Hodgkin lymphoma. Profiled with immunoSEQ multiplex PCR; TCRdb holds only in-frame clones, not every one. The sample contains tens of thousands of clones, roughly 90% of which appear only once. Sequences were derived from peripheral blood mononuclear cells (PBMCs), sampled at baseline. The receptors shown here come from a human donor with classical Hodgkin lymphoma. CDR3s leave out the opening cysteine and the closing phenylalanine or tryptophan. A D gene is named only where the DNA matches it firmly.

j_call: TRBJ1-2
v_call: TRBV11-2
d_call: -
cdr3_aa: ASSLGTGNYGYT

j_call: TRBJ1-1
v_call: TRBV18
d_call: -
cdr3_aa: ASSPPGGSSEAF

j_call: TRBJ1-5
v_call: TRBV19
d_call: TRBD1
cdr3_aa: ASSTTGLNQPQH

j_call: TRBJ1-1
v_call: TRBV7-3
d_call: -
cdr3_aa: ASRGEGTPEAF

j_call: TRBJ2-3
v_call: TRBV7-4
d_call: TRBD2
cdr3_aa: ASSPRGLAEAWSTDTQY

j_call: TRBJ2-2
v_call: TRBV2
d_call: -
cdr3_aa: ASMGLLGSAGELF

j_call: TRBJ2-5
v_call: TRBV18
d_call: -
cdr3_aa: ASSPENQETQY

j_call: TRBJ2-7
v_call: TRBV28
d_call: TRBD1
cdr3_aa: ASQGAGSYEQY

j_call: TRBJ1-1
v_call: TRBV28
d_call: -
cdr3_aa: ASSLGGNTEAF

j_call: TRBJ2-1
v_call: TRBV10-1
d_call: TRBD2
cdr3_aa: ASSEFPGGNNNEQF

j_call: TRBJ1-4
v_call: TRBV4-1
d_call: -
cdr3_aa: ASSQVSGDEKLF

j_call: TRBJ2-7
v_call: TRBV27
d_call: -
cdr3_aa: ASSLGAGAHYEQY

j_call: TRBJ2-5
v_call: TRBV4-1
d_call: -
cdr3_aa: ASSQASGRQETQY

j_call: TRBJ2-2
v_call: TRBV2
d_call: -
cdr3_aa: ASSEGRLTGELF

j_call: TRBJ2-2
v_call: TRBV15
d_call: -
cdr3_aa: ATSQAHWAGADTGELF

j_call: TRBJ1-2
v_call: TRBV27
d_call: TRBD1
cdr3_aa: ASSSRQGAIYGYT

j_call: TRBJ1-1
v_call: TRBV27
d_call: -
cdr3_aa: ASSLLTGQITEAF

j_call: TRBJ1-4
v_call: TRBV5-5
d_call: -
cdr3_aa: ASSLFLKGTTNEKLF

j_call: TRBJ2-7
v_call: TRBV5-6
d_call: -
cdr3_aa: ASSLGGFAAEQY

j_call: TRBJ2-1
v_call: TRBV19
d_call: TRBD2
cdr3_aa: ASSISSGIYNEQF

j_call: TRBJ1-1
v_call: TRBV4-2
d_call: -
cdr3_aa: ASSQVRDNTEAF

j_call: TRBJ2-1
v_call: TRBV29-1
d_call: -
cdr3_aa: SVTKDYQNSDEQF

j_call: TRBJ1-2
v_call: TRBV5-6
d_call: TRBD1
cdr3_aa: ASSLGDSAYGYT

j_call: TRBJ1-6
v_call: TRBV2
d_call: -
cdr3_aa: ASSESSSGLIYNSPLH

j_call: TRBJ2-2
v_call: TRBV9
d_call: TRBD2
cdr3_aa: ASSMTSPGELF

j_call: TRBJ2-7
v_call: TRBV6-1
d_call: -
cdr3_aa: ASSELDYSYEQY

j_call: TRBJ1-1
v_call: TRBV19
d_call: -
cdr3_aa: ASSIDSEGYNTEAF

j_call: TRBJ2-1
v_call: TRBV7-8
d_call: TRBD2
cdr3_aa: ASSLRTSGSTRLHEQF

j_call: TRBJ2-2
v_call: TRBV4-1
d_call: -
cdr3_aa: ASSHEPRNTGELF

j_call: TRBJ2-1
v_call: TRBV27
d_call: -
cdr3_aa: ASSTSLHNEQF